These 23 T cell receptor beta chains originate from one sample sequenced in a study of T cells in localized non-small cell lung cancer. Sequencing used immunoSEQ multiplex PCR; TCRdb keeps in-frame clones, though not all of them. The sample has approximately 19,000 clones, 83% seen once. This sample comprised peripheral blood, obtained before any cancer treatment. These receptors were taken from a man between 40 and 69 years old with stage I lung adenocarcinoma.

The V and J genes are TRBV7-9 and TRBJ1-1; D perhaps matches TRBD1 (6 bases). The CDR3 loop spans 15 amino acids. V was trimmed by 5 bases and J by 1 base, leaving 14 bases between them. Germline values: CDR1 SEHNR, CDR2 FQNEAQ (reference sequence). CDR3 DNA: TGTGCCAGCAGCAAGAACCCGGGACAGAACACTGAAGCTTTCTTT. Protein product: CASSKNPGQNTEAFF.

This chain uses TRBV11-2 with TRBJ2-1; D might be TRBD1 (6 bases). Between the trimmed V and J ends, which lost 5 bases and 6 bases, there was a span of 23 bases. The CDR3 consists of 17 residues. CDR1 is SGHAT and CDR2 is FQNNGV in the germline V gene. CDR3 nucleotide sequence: TGTGCCAGCAGCCACTATAGAGTACAGGGAGTGAGCAATGAGCAGTTCTTC. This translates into CASSHYRVQGVSNEQFF. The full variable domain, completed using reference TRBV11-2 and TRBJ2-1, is EAGVAQSPRYKIIEKRQSVAFWCNPISGHATLYWYQQILGQGPKLLIQFQNNGVVDDSQLPKDRFSAERLKGVDSTLKIQPAKLEDSAVYLCASSHYRVQGVSNEQFFGPGTRLTVL.

DNA of the CDR3: TGTGCCAGCAGTTCCCCACCGGGACAGGGCCAGGGCGAGCAGTACTTC. This gives the protein CASSSPPGQGQGEQYF. The chain recombines TRBV28 with TRBJ2-7; 9 bases are shared with TRBD1. CDR1 and CDR2 from the germline V gene are MDHEN and SYDVKM. CDR3 length equals 16 residues. V dropped 4 bases and J dropped 6; count of bases not matched to a gene: 13.

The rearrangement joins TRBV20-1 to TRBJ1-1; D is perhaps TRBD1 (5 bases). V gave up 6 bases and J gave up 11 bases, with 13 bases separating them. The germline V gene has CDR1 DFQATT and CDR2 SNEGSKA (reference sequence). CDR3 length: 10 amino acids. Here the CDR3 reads CSAGTAGAFF. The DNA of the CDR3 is TGCAGTGCGGGGACGGCCGGGGCTTTCTTT.

CDR3: CASSRGVSSYNEQFF. The CDR3 DNA sequence: TGTGCCAGCAGCCGCGGGGTCAGCTCCTACAATGAGCAGTTCTTC. The V call is TRBV14, the J call TRBJ2-1; a weak D match, TRBD2 (6 bases). Deletions cut 4 bases from V and 0 bases from J, with 10 bases between. The CDR3 totals 15 residues. Germline V gene lookup returns CDR1 SGHDN and CDR2 FVKESK.

As DNA, the CDR3 is TGTGCCAGCAGCGCCCTCGTACGTCGAGCGGGATCGCACAATGAGCAGTTCTTC. This gives the protein CASSALVRRAGSHNEQFF. The rearrangement uses TRBV2 and TRBJ2-1; 7 positions agree with TRBD2. CDR3 size: 18 residues. J lost 5 bases, V lost 6 bases, and 19 bases had no gene match. Germline V CDR1 and CDR2: SNHLY, FYNNEI.

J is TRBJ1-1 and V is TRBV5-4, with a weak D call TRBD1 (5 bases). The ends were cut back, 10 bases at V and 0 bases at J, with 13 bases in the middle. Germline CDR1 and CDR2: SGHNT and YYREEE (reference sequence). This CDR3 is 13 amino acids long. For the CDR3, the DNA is TGTGCCTGGGGCCCACCGATGAACACTGAAGCTTTCTTT. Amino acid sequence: CAWGPPMNTEAFF.

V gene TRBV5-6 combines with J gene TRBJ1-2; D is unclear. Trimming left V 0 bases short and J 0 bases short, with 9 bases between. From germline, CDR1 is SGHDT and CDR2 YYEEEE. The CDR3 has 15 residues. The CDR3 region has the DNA TGTGCCAGCAGCTTGGAGGCTGCGGCTAACTATGGCTACACCTTC. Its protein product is CASSLEAAANYGYTF.

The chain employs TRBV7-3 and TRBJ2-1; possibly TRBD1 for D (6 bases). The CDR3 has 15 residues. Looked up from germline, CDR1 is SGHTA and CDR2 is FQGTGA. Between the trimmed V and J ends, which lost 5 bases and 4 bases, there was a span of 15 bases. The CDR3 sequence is CASSPPGTRYNEQFF. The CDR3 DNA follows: TGTGCCAGCAGCCCCCCTGGGACACGATACAATGAGCAGTTCTTC.

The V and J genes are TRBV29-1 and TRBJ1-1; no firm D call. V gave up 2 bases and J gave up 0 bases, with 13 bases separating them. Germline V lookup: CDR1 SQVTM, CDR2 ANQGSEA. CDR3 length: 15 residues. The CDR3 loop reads CSVEPRRTMNTEAFF. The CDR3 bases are TGCAGCGTTGAACCCAGGAGGACCATGAACACTGAAGCTTTCTTT.

DNA of the CDR3: TGTGCCAGCAGTTCACCCAGCGGCTACAATGAGCAGTTCTTC. Translated: CASSSPSGYNEQFF. This chain connects TRBV28 to TRBJ2-1, with a tentative D call TRBD2 (5 bases). V was pared by 4 bases and J by 3 bases, with 10 bases between. The CDR3 sequence is 14 residues long. Germline V CDR1 and CDR2: MDHEN, SYDVKM.

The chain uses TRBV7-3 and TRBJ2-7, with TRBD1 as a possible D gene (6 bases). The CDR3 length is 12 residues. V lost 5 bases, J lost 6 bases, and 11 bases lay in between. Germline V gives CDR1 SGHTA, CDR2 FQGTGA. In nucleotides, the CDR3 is TGTGCCAGCAGCGAAACAGGGTCCGAGCAGTACTTC. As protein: CASSETGSEQYF.

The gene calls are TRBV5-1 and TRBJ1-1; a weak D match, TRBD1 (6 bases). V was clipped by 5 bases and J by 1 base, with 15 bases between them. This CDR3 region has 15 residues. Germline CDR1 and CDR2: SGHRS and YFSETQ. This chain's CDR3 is CASSLTGLGNTEAFF. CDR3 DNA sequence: TGCGCCAGCAGTTTAACAGGGTTAGGGAACACTGAAGCTTTCTTT.

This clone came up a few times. The CDR3 DNA reads as TGTGCCAGCAGCGCCCACAAAATCCCTAACACTGAAGCTTTCTTT. It encodes CASSAHKIPNTEAFF. The chain is built from TRBV9 and TRBJ1-1, with D unclear. The V end lost 3 bases, the J end lost 2 bases, and 14 bases lay between the germline ends. The CDR3 is made up of 15 amino acids. CDR1 is SGDLS and CDR2 is YYNGEE in the germline V gene.

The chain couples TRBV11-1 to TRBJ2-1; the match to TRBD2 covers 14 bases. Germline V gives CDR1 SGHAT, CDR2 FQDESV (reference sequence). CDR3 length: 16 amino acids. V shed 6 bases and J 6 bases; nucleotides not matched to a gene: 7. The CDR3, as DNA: TGTGCCAGCAGGGGGGGACTAGCGGGAGTGGGCAATGAGCAGTTCTTC. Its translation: CASRGGLAGVGNEQFF.

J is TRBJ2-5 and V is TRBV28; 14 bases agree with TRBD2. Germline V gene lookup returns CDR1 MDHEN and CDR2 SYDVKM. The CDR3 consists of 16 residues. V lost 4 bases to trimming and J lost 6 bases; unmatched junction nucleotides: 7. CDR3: CASSSETSGRVKTQYF. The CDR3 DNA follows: TGTGCCAGCAGTTCTGAGACTAGCGGGAGGGTAAAGACCCAGTACTTC. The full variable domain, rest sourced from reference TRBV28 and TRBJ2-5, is DVKVTQSSRYLVKRTGEKVFLECVQDMDHENMFWYRQDPGLGLRLIYFSYDVKMKEKGDIPEGYSVSREKKERFSLILESASTNQTSMYLCASSSETSGRVKTQYFGPGTRLLVL.

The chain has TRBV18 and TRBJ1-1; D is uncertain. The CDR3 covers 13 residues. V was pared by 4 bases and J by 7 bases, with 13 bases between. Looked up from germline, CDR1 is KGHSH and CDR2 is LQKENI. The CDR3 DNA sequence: TGTGCCAGCTCACTTGGATTGGCTCATGAAGCTTTCTTT. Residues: CASSLGLAHEAFF.

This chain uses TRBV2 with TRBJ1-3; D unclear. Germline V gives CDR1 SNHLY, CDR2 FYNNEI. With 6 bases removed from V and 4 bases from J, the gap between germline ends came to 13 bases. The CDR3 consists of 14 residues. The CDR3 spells CASRDKGAGNTIYF. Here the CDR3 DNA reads TGTGCCAGCAGAGACAAGGGAGCGGGAAACACCATATATTTT.

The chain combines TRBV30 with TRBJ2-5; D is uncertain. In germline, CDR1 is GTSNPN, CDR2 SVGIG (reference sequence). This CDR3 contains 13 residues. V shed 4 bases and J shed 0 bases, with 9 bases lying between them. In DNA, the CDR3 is TGTGCCTGGACGATTGGACACCAAGAGACCCAGTACTTC. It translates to CAWTIGHQETQYF.

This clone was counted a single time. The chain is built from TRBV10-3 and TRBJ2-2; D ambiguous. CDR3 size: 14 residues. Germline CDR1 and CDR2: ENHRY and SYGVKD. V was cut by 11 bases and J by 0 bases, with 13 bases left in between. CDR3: CAATRATNTGELFF. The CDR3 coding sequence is TGTGCCGCTACCCGGGCCACGAACACCGGGGAGCTGTTTTTT.

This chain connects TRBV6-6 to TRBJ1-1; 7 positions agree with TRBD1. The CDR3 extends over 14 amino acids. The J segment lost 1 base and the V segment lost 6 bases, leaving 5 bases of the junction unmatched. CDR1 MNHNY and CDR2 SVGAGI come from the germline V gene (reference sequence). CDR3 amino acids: CASREDRPNTEAFF. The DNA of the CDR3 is TGTGCCAGCAGGGAGGACAGGCCGAACACTGAAGCTTTCTTT.

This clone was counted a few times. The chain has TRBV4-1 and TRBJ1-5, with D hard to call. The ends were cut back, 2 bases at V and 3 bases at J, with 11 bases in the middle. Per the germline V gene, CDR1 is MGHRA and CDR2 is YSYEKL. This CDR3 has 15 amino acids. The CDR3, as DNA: TGCGCCAGCAGCCAATCGGACGGAATCAATCAGCCCCAGCATTTT. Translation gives CASSQSDGINQPQHF.

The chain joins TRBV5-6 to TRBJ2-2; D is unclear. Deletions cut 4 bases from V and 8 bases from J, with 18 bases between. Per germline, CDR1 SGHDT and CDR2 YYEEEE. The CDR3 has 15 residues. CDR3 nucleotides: TGTGCCAGCAGCCAAGTGTGGCGCCCAACTGGGGAGCTGTTTTTT. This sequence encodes CASSQVWRPTGELFF.